This T cell receptor beta chain was observed in a study of identical twins. Study-wide results and caveats: There was more out-of-frame TCR alpha sharing in monozygotic twins than models estimated.

For this clonotype: Antigen unknown.

Template switching added a universal primer site, and cDNA bore unique molecular identifiers. One entry per CDR3 protein, called by TCRdb with MiXCR from the 5' RACE reads. Of about 530,000 distinct CDR3 sequences in the sample, around 20% are singletons; the top ten hold approximately 0.52%. The CDR3 runs 17 residues. CDR1 is SEHNR and CDR2 is FQNEAQ in the germline V gene (reference sequence). The ends lost 8 bases at V and 1 base at J; junction bases unmatched: 15. The same data also contributed to another study, on yellow fever vaccine responses in identical twins.

The receptor's source is a woman between 18 and 30 years old in good health. The gene calls are TRBV7-9 and TRBJ2-7; 9 positions agree with TRBD1. The sample was CD4+ T cells sorted from blood. The CDR3 loop is CASGKGGTGQGSYEQYF. In DNA, the CDR3 is TGTGCCAGCGGCAAAGGGGGCACGGGACAGGGTTCCTACGAGCAGTACTTC.